Below are 5 T cell receptor beta chains sequenced from a single sample in a study of T-cell reconstitution after alpha-beta-depleted transplantation in children. Unique molecular identifiers were built into the TCRbeta library. One entry per CDR3 protein results from TCRdb running MiXCR on the PCR reads. Here the sample spans around 200,000 distinct CDR3 sequences, 8.5% to 10% being singletons. This material consisted of PBMCs from the stem cell graft donor, taken from the stem cell graft. These receptors originate from a human donor who donated a stem cell graft to a child with acute lymphoblastic leukemia.

The chain couples TRBV2 to TRBJ1-1; 10 bases are shared with TRBD1. The CDR3 contains 13 residues. V was pared by 6 bases and J by 6 bases, with 4 bases of the junction left unmatched. The V gene's germline CDR1 is SNHLY and CDR2 FYNNEI. CDR3 DNA sequence: TGTGCCAGCAGGTATGACAGGGGGCCTGAAGCTTTCTTT. Translating gives CASRYDRGPEAFF.

This clonotype was recorded many times. The gene calls are TRBV20-1 and TRBJ2-1, with D hard to call. Trimming stripped 3 bases from V and 2 bases from J, with 11 bases between. Germline assignment: CDR1 DFQATT and CDR2 SNEGSKA (reference sequence). This CDR3 spans 14 amino acids. The CDR3 protein is CSARGSLPYNEQFF. Here the CDR3 DNA reads TGCAGTGCTAGGGGGTCCCTCCCCTACAATGAGCAGTTCTTC.

This clonotype was counted at least ten times. V and J are TRBV10-2 and TRBJ2-1; TRBD2 matches 8 bases. This CDR3 comprises 13 residues. Losses at the gene ends were 7 bases for V and 6 bases for J; bases not matched to a gene: 5. In germline, CDR1 is WSHSY, CDR2 SAAADI. The CDR3 loop reads CASMTGGGNEQFF. The CDR3 DNA sequence: TGCGCCAGCATGACGGGGGGGGGCAATGAGCAGTTCTTC.

This clonotype was seen many times. J is TRBJ1-5 and V is TRBV7-2; D is perhaps TRBD1 (6 bases). Between the trimmed V and J ends, which lost 5 bases and 2 bases, there was a span of 16 bases. The V gene's germline CDR1 is SGHTA and CDR2 FQGNSA. The CDR3 totals 16 residues. The CDR3 DNA sequence: TGTGCCAGCAGCCCCCTTGGGGGGCGAGGCAATCAGCCCCAGCATTTT. Protein product: CASSPLGGRGNQPQHF.

This clonotype was recorded many times. V usage is TRBV5-1 and J usage is TRBJ2-1, with 11 bases lining up with TRBD2. The CDR3 is 16 amino acids. Unmatched junction bases numbered 4, after V lost 2 bases and J lost 3 bases. Germline values: CDR1 SGHRS, CDR2 YFSETQ. This CDR3 reads CASSFGGTSGYNEQFF. CDR3 DNA sequence: TGCGCCAGCAGCTTCGGAGGGACTAGCGGCTACAATGAGCAGTTCTTC.